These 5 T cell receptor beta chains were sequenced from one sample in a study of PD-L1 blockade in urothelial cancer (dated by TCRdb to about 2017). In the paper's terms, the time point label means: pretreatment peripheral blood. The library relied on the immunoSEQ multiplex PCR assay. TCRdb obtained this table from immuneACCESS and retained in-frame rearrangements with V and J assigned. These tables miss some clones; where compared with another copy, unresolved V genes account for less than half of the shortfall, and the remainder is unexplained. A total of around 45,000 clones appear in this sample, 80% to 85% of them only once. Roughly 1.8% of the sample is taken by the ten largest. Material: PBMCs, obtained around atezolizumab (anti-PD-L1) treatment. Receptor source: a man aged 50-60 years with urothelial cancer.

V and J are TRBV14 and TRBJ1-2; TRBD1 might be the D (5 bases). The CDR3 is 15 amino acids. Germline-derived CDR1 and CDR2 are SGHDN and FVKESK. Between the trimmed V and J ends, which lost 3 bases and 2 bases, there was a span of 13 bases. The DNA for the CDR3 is TGTGCCAGCAGCCACTACGACAGTCAAAACTATGGCTACACCTTC. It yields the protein CASSHYDSQNYGYTF.

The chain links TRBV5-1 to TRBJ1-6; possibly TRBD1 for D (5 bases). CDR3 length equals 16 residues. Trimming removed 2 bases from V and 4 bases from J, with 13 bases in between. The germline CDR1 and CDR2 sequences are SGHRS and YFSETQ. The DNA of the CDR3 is TGCGCCAGCAGCTTAGGGTTTGGGGCATATAATTCACCCCTCCACTTT. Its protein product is CASSLGFGAYNSPLHF.

The CDR3 loop reads CASSLQGEGTDTQYF. The DNA for the CDR3 is TGTGCCAGCAGTTTACAGGGGGAAGGTACAGATACGCAGTATTTT. The chain recombines TRBV27 with TRBJ2-3; TRBD1 aligns across 7 bases. The length of the CDR3 is 15 residues. The germline gives CDR1 MNHEY, CDR2 SMNVEV (reference sequence). The junction had 5 bases not matched to a gene; V was cut back by 2 bases and J by 3 bases.

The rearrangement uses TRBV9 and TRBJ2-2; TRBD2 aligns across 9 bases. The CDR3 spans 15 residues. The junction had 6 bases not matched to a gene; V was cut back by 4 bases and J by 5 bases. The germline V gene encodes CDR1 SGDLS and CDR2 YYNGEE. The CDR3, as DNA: TGTGCCAGCAGCCTTAGCGGGAGTTGGACCGGGGAGCTGTTTTTT. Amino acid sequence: CASSLSGSWTGELFF.

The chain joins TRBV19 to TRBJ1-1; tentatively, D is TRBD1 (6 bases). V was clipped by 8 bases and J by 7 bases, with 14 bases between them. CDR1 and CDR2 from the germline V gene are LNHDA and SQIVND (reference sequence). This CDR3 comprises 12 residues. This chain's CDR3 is CASWAGTLEAFF. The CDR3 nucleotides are TGTGCCAGTTGGGCTGGGACACTTGAAGCTTTCTTT.